This T cell receptor (beta chain) was profiled in a study of OX40 agonist ivuxolimab in advanced cancers. Looking at the study overall: Ivuxolimab was an agonistic, fully human IgG2 monoclonal antibody directed against OX40 (CD134), a costimulatory receptor. Intravenous ivuxolimab was administered to patients every 2 weeks at six dose levels: 0.01, 0.1, 0.3, 1.5, 3 and 10 mg/kg. Of the roughly 54 dose-escalation patients, hepatocellular carcinoma was present in approximately 20, melanoma in roughly 15, renal cell carcinoma in 9 and head and neck cancer in 9. The dose-escalation cohort was around 84% male with a mean age of roughly 62 years, ranging from roughly 20 to 80. Prior anti-PD-1, anti-PD-L1 or anti-CTLA-4 therapy was permitted, and checkpoint inhibitors had been received by about 36% of dose-escalation patients. Partial responses occurred in three dose-escalation patients: two with cutaneous melanoma and one with hepatocellular carcinoma. Peripheral TCRbeta sequencing was intended to test whether TCR sequence diversity was altered and clonal T-cell expansion was caused by ivuxolimab. The paper reports the monotherapy dose-escalation portion (N of about 56 patients) of the phase I ivuxolimab trial.

To sequence the TCRbeta CDR3 region, genomic DNA was isolated from the sorted cells. The immunoSEQ Assay was used to sequence the TCRbeta CDR3 regions. The table was pulled from immuneACCESS by TCRdb, which kept in-frame rearrangements only. Such tables lose some clones; where checked, under half of the loss comes from unresolved V genes, and the rest has no known cause. This sample is represented by about 65,000 clones; approximately 80% of them were singletons. The top ten constitute 1.5% to 2.5% of the sample. Patients with autoimmune disease history or receiving systemic immunosuppression were excluded from the trial. Peripheral blood for TCR sequencing was collected from all dose cohorts at baseline, on cycle 4 day 1, and on cycle 7 day 1. The samples were drawn from a first-in-human, open-label, multicenter phase I dose-escalation trial of ivuxolimab. Adults with locally advanced or metastatic melanoma, renal cell carcinoma, hepatocellular carcinoma or head and neck squamous cell carcinoma were enrolled in the trial. Before TCR sequencing, CD4+ and CD8+ T cells were separately sorted from peripheral blood.

Notes on this clone: What this receptor recognizes is not known. Base qualities are not at hand, and no much larger clone is one base apart.

The germline V gene (reference sequence) specifies DFQATT as CDR1 and SNEGSKA as CDR2. Between the V and J ends, shortened by 3 bases and 5 bases respectively, the junction contains 8 bases. From the cysteine through the phenylalanine, the CDR3 covers 11 amino acids. Kept here is only the CDR3 DNA, which spans 33 bases and is read in frame from base 1. Overall study outcomes, separate from this receptor: Low levels of normalized T-cell clonal expansion were also seen in some patients who did not respond. The antigen specificity of the clonally expanded peripheral T cells was not determined. Clonal expansion of both CD4+ and CD8+ blood T cells was observed from baseline to week 6 at doses 0.1 to 3.0 mg/kg. After ivuxolimab, expanded clones were on average more numerous among CD8+ T cells than among CD4+ T cells. In the 0.1-3.0 mg/kg groups, partial responders had among the lowest normalized peripheral clonal expansion, particularly in CD8+ T cells.

The chain is encoded by TRBV20-1 joined to TRBJ2-7, with a weak D call of TRBD2 (6 bases match). This clonotype was sampled from an adult with an advanced solid tumor such as melanoma, head and neck, liver or kidney cancer. This material consisted of CD4+ or CD8+ T cells sorted from blood, taken in a trial of the OX40 agonist ivuxolimab. CDR3 reads: CSASGSDEQYF. The DNA sequence reads TGCAGTGCTAGCGGGAGTGACGAGCAGTACTTC.